The entry below describes one T cell receptor (beta chain). The data were obtained in a study of blood T cell repertoires in COVID-19. Libraries were prepared by immunoSEQ multiplex PCR; TCRdb keeps only in-frame clonotypes and omits some of them. The data show some 120,000 clones, with 88% seen just once and about 1.6% held by the top ten. V lost 4 bases and J lost 2, with 7 bases in between. Germline CDR1 reads PRHDT; CDR2 reads FYEKMQ (reference sequence). This CDR3 is 13 amino acids long. This rearrangement joins TRBV13 to TRBJ2-3; D ambiguous. Sequenced sample: peripheral blood. This clonotype was sampled from a human donor in a cohort sampled during active COVID-19. CDR3 DNA sequence: TGTGCCAGCAGCTCCGGGTCCACAGATACGCAGTATTTT. Protein: CASSSGSTDTQYF.